Listed here are 4 T cell receptor beta chains from one sample, sequenced in a study of CD8+ T cells in alopecia areata. Isolated RNA was reverse transcribed into cDNA used as the sequencing template. Only in-frame clones appear in the TCRdb table, and some are missing; sequencing was by immunoSEQ multiplex PCR. Listed for the sample are 90,000 to 130,000 clones, none seen a single time. Input material: lesional skin. Every receptor here comes from a C3H/HeJ mouse with alopecia areata. The strain's MHC: H2-k.

This clone was detected a few times. Gene names and germline match the mouse. The CDR3 end is not reached by the read, which stops 4 residues before it; the germline J gene fills it in. The chain combines TRBV1 with TRBJ1-2, with D possibly matching TRBD1 (6 bases). Trimming shortened V by 0 bases and J by 4 bases, and 15 bases separated the two germline ends. The CDR3 has 16 amino acids. Germline V gives CDR1 NSQYPW, CDR2 LRSPGD (reference sequence). CDR3 DNA (partial): TGCACCTGCAGTGCAGAAGCCCGAACAGGGTCCTCC. Residues: CTCSAEARTGSS. The CDR3 in full is CTCSAEARTGSSDYTF.

This clone was counted many times. Gene names denote mouse genes. Read sequence stops 4 residues before the CDR3 end, and the germline J gene provides the missing end. The V call is TRBV13-3, the J call TRBJ1-1; 7 positions match TRBD1. The germline gives CDR1 NNHDY, CDR2 SYVADS. This CDR3 has 13 amino acids. The CDR3 protein is CASSGEGAGEVFF. The covered CDR3 bases are TGTGCCAGCAGTGGGGAGGGGGCTGGA.

This clone was counted only a few times. Gene labels here are mouse ones. The DNA read from the CDR3 is TGTGCCAGCGGGGGACTGGGGGGTCAGGCT. Amino acids: CASGGLGGQA. The CDR3, in full, reads CASGGLGGQAEQFF. The V and J genes are TRBV13-3 and TRBJ2-1; 12 nucleotides match TRBD2. The read finishes 4 residues shy of the CDR3 end, and the germline J gene is used to complete it. This CDR3 is built from 14 residues. Germline CDR1 is NNHDY and CDR2 is SYVADS.

In this sample, this clone turned up many times. Here the gene names and germline are mouse. The read is 4 residues too short to cover the CDR3 end, so that end is filled in from the germline J gene. This rearrangement joins TRBV17 to TRBJ2-1; D unresolved. V lost 0 bases, J lost 6 bases, and 3 bases lay in between. CDR3 length: 12 amino acids. The V gene's germline CDR1 is MNHDT and CDR2 YYDKIL. The CDR3 DNA, read in part, is TGTGCTAGCAGTAGAGACTTTGCT. It is translated as CASSRDFA. The whole CDR3 is CASSRDFAEQFF. Supplemented by reference TRBV17 and TRBJ2-1, the full variable domain reads DTTVKQNPRYKLARVGKPVNLICSQTMNHDTMYWYQKKPNQAPKLLLFYYDKILNREADTFEKFQSSRPNNSFCSLYIGSAGLEYSAMYLCASSRDFAEQFFGPGTRLTVL.